This passage covers 14 T cell receptor beta chains from one sample sequenced in a study of T cell repertoires in cytomegalovirus infection. TCRdb analysed the reads with MiXCR anew, one entry per CDR3 protein. The sample yields 300,000 to 450,000 distinct CDR3 sequences, about a sixth seen once. The sample taken for sequencing was PBMCs. These receptors were taken from a human donor in good health (CMV status not recorded). Some clones in this sample may be carry-over from other donors' samples.

This clonotype was detected a few times. The chain employs TRBV5-1 and TRBJ2-5, with D possibly being TRBD1 or TRBD2 (5 bases each). Germline assignment: CDR1 SGHRS and CDR2 YFSETQ. This CDR3 has 15 residues. Between the trimmed V and J ends, which lost 2 bases and 3 bases, there was a span of 14 bases. CDR3 coding DNA: TGCGCCAGCAGCTTTACGGGACGGCAAGAAGAGACCCAGTACTTC. Residues: CASSFTGRQEETQYF.

The gene calls are TRBV7-2 and TRBJ2-1; the D gene is possibly TRBD1 (6 bases). In germline, CDR1 is SGHTA, CDR2 FQGNSA. This CDR3 contains 14 residues. The germline V and J ends were trimmed by 3 bases and 8 bases, with 14 bases remaining between them. For the CDR3, the DNA is TGTGCCAGCAGCTTCTCCAGGGGTCAGGATGAGCAGTTCTTC. Its translation: CASSFSRGQDEQFF.

This clonotype appeared many times. The chain's CDR3 is CASSLEPGPHYGYTF. For the CDR3, the DNA is TGTGCCAGCAGCTTAGAACCAGGGCCCCATTATGGCTACACCTTC. This rearrangement joins TRBV7-2 to TRBJ1-2, with D perhaps matching TRBD1 (5 bases). The CDR3 consists of 15 residues. The germline CDR1 and CDR2 sequences are SGHTA and FQGNSA. V lost 1 base and J 5 bases, leaving 14 bases between the germline ends.

This clonotype was detected a few times. The gene calls are TRBV27 and TRBJ2-7; the D call may be TRBD1 or TRBD2 (5 bases each). Germline CDR1 is MNHEY and CDR2 is SMNVEV (reference sequence). The V gene lost 5 bases and the J gene lost 3 bases, with 14 bases spanning the gap. This CDR3 contains 14 residues. The CDR3 region has the DNA TGTGCCAGCAGTAGGGACCCAACTTTCTACGAGCAGTACTTC. This codes for CASSRDPTFYEQYF.

This chain links TRBV7-8 with TRBJ2-7; D is unresolved. Germline CDR1 reads SGHVS; CDR2 reads FQNEAQ. Trimming took 7 bases from V and 5 from J, leaving 21 bases between them. The CDR3 is made up of 15 amino acids. DNA of the CDR3: TGTGCCAGCACCCCCTCCTCCACGTGGTCCAACGAGCAGTACTTC. This encodes CASTPSSTWSNEQYF.

This clonotype was seen a handful of times. This chain joins TRBV12-3 or TRBV12-4 and TRBJ1-1, with TRBD1 as a possible D gene (5 bases). The CDR3 has 13 residues. The germline V and J ends were trimmed by 4 bases and 8 bases, with 14 bases remaining between them. This CDR3 reads CASSSSPGLEAFF. The CDR3 region has the DNA TGTGCCAGCAGTTCTTCCCCGGGACTAGAAGCTTTCTTT.

This clonotype was observed a few times. This chain joins TRBV2 and TRBJ2-7, with 8 bases matching TRBD1. The CDR3 extends over 15 amino acids. Germline V CDR1 and CDR2: SNHLY, FYNNEI. Germline trimming cut 4 bases from V and 6 bases from J; bases unmatched to any gene: 11. CDR3 amino acids: CASSGQGTPYGEQYF. The CDR3 coding sequence is TGTGCCAGCAGTGGACAGGGGACCCCCTATGGCGAGCAGTACTTC.

This clonotype was recorded at least ten times. V is TRBV7-8 and J is TRBJ2-3; D is unclear. Germline lookup yields CDR1 SGHVS and CDR2 FQNEAQ. V lost 8 bases to trimming and J lost 1 base, with 7 bases between them. The CDR3 has 12 amino acids. In DNA, the CDR3 is TGTGCCAGCTCCCTCGGCACAGATACGCAGTATTTT. It encodes CASSLGTDTQYF. The full variable domain, its missing parts supplied by reference TRBV7-8 and TRBJ2-3, is GAGVSQSPRYKVAKRGQDVALRCDPISGHVSLFWYQQALGQGPEFLTYFQNEAQLDKSGLPSDRFFAERPEGSVSTLKIQRTQQEDSAVYLCASSLGTDTQYFGPGTRLTVL.

The V call is TRBV5-1, the J call TRBJ2-3, with a tentative D call TRBD1 (6 bases). Per germline, CDR1 SGHRS and CDR2 YFSETQ. The CDR3 consists of 14 residues. Trimming shortened V by 2 bases and J by 1 base, and 8 bases separated the two germline ends. This CDR3 is CASSFRTGTDTQYF. The CDR3 coding sequence is TGCGCCAGCAGCTTCCGGACAGGCACAGATACGCAGTATTTT.

V is TRBV7-4 and J is TRBJ1-1; D gene unclear. Germline values: CDR1 SGHVT, CDR2 SQSDAQ. Trimming cost V 2 bases and J 5 bases, with 6 bases left between them. The CDR3 runs 12 residues. CDR3: CASSLSWTEAFF. In nucleotides, the CDR3 is TGTGCCAGCAGCTTATCGTGGACTGAAGCTTTCTTT.

CDR3 nucleotides: TGTGCCAGCAGTTACTTGTCAGGGCAGCCCCAGCATTTT. This gives the protein CASSYLSGQPQHF. This chain connects TRBV6-6 to TRBJ1-5; maybe TRBD1 (5 bases). The CDR3 loop spans 13 amino acids. The V gene lost 1 base and the J gene lost 7 bases, with 8 bases spanning the gap. The germline V gene encodes CDR1 MNHNY and CDR2 SVGAGI (reference sequence).

Ten or more counts support this clonotype. A single base separates this from a much larger clone, so it may be a read error. The chain is built from TRBV7-9 and TRBJ2-5, with D unresolved. The CDR3 is 11 amino acids. CDR1 and CDR2 from the germline V gene are SEHNR and FQNEAQ (reference sequence). Trimming stripped 5 bases from V and 3 bases from J, with 4 bases between. The CDR3 bases are TGTGCCAGCAGCCCTAAAGAGACCCAGTACTTC. It codes for CASSPKETQYF.

The sample holds many counts of this clonotype. The V and J genes are TRBV10-1 and TRBJ2-7; 7 bases align to TRBD2. In germline, CDR1 is WNHNN, CDR2 SYGVQD (reference sequence). The CDR3 totals 14 residues. The V segment lost 7 bases and the J segment 5 bases; nucleotides outside the gene matches: 11. CDR3 sequence reads: CASTPGLGFDEQYF. CDR3 DNA: TGCGCCAGCACTCCCGGACTAGGATTTGACGAGCAGTACTTC.

In this sample, this clonotype turned up a few times. J is TRBJ2-1 and V is TRBV4-2; TRBD1 agrees at 7 bases. Losses at the gene ends were 1 base for V and 9 bases for J; bases not matched to a gene: 9. The CDR3 consists of 15 residues. Germline V gene data show CDR1 as LGHNA and CDR2 as YNFKEQ. CDR3 sequence reads: CASSQGGGAEVEQFF. CDR3 nucleotides: TGTGCCAGCAGCCAAGGAGGGGGCGCCGAGGTTGAGCAGTTCTTC.